Listed here is a single TCR beta chain. The antigen is not known. The record originates from a study of chemoradiotherapy in HPV16-positive cancers. Findings and caveats of the study: Candidate HPV-specific clones and E7-related TCR motifs grew in tumor during treatment. Better recurrence-free survival went with HPV-responsive T-cell expansion in HPV16-positive patients.

The CDR3 covers 15 residues. Germline loops: CDR1 SGHAT, CDR2 FQNNGV. V was trimmed by 1 base and J by 1 base, leaving 10 bases between them. Assay used: immunoSEQ multiplex PCR; TCRdb lists only in-frame clones, some missing. The sample gives thousands of clones, roughly 80% of which show up once; over 15% is in the top ten. The chain joins TRBV11-2 to TRBJ1-1; no firm D call. The sample was tumor tissue, taken from a patient who underwent chemoradiotherapy. This TCR derives from a human donor with HPV-associated anogenital cancer. CDR3 loop: CASSLVGIGNTEAFF. The CDR3, as DNA: TGTGCCAGCAGCTTAGTCGGGATTGGGAACACTGAAGCTTTCTTT.